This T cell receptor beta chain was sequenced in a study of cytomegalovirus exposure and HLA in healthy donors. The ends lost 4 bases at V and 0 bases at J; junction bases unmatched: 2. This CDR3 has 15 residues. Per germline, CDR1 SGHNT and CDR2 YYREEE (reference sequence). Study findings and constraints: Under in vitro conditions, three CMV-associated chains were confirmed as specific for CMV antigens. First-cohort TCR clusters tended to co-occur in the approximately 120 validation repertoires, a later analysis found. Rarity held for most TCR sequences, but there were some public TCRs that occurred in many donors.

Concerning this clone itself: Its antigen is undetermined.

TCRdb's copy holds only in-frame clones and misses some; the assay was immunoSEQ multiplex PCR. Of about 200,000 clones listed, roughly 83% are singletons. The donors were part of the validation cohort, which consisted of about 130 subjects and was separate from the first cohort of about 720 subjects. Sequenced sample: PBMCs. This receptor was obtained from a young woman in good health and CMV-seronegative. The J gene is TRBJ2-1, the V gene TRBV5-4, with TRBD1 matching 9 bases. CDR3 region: CASSVTGGSYNEQFF. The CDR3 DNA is TGTGCCAGCAGCGTGACAGGGGGCTCCTACAATGAGCAGTTCTTC.